The rows below give T cell receptor beta chains drawn from one sample of a study of blood T cell repertoires in COVID-19. Clones were sequenced by immunoSEQ multiplex PCR, and TCRdb holds only the in-frame ones, with some missing. Of about 76,000 clones in the sample, about 90% were seen once. The sample comprised peripheral blood. Every receptor here comes from a human donor in a cohort sampled during active COVID-19. CDR3s include the opening cysteine and the closing phenylalanine or tryptophan. D genes are given only for firm matches. The size of a clone is reported for some rows only, either as once, few or many, or as a class for expanded clones.

D gene: .
J gene: TRBJ1-5
clone size: .
CDR3 length: 15
V gene: TRBV9
CDR3 DNA: TGTGCCAGCAGCGTAGCCGGGGGGTCCAATCAGCCCCAGCATTTT
CDR3 protein: CASSVAGGSNQPQHF

D gene: .
J gene: TRBJ2-5
clone size: .
CDR3 length: 14
V gene: TRBV7-7
CDR3 DNA: TGTGCCAGCAGCTTAGGGCGGGCTCAAGAGACCCAGTACTTC
CDR3 protein: CASSLGRAQETQYF

D gene: TRBD1
J gene: TRBJ2-1
clone size: .
CDR3 length: 15
V gene: TRBV4-1
CDR3 DNA: TGCGCCAGCGGGGCTCGACAGGGGGCCTACAATGAGCAGTTCTTC
CDR3 protein: CASGARQGAYNEQFF

D gene: TRBD1
J gene: TRBJ1-2
clone size: .
CDR3 length: 15
V gene: TRBV5-4
CDR3 DNA: TGTGCCAGCAGCTTGGGGGACAGGGCTAACTATGGCTACACCTTC
CDR3 protein: CASSLGDRANYGYTF

D gene: .
J gene: TRBJ1-5
clone size: .
CDR3 length: 16
V gene: TRBV4-3
CDR3 DNA: TGCGCCAGCAGCCAAGATTCGCAGACGGAGGGCTTACCCCAGCATTTT
CDR3 protein: CASSQDSQTEGLPQHF

D gene: .
J gene: TRBJ2-3
clone size: .
CDR3 length: 14
V gene: TRBV7-2
CDR3 DNA: TGTGCCAGCAGCCGCAACTCCCGCACAGATACGCAGTATTTT
CDR3 protein: CASSRNSRTDTQYF

D gene: .
J gene: TRBJ1-1
clone size: .
CDR3 length: 13
V gene: TRBV6-2/TRBV6-3
CDR3 DNA: TGTGCCAGCAGCCGACAGGAGAACACTGAAGCTTTCTTT
CDR3 protein: CASSRQENTEAFF

D gene: TRBD1
J gene: TRBJ1-2
clone size: .
CDR3 length: 18
V gene: TRBV12-5
CDR3 DNA: TGTGCTAGTGGTTTGGGGTGGGACAGGGGGCGCGGTTCCTATGGCTACACCTTC
CDR3 protein: CASGLGWDRGRGSYGYTF

D gene: TRBD1
J gene: TRBJ1-1
clone size: .
CDR3 length: 13
V gene: TRBV6-4
CDR3 DNA: TGTGCCAGCCGAACGACAGGGAGTACTGAAGCTTTCTTT
CDR3 protein: CASRTTGSTEAFF

D gene: .
J gene: TRBJ1-5
clone size: few
CDR3 length: 14
V gene: TRBV30
CDR3 DNA: TGTGCCTGGAGTGTAAGGGACAAAAATCAGCCCCAGCATTTT
CDR3 protein: CAWSVRDKNQPQHF

D gene: .
J gene: TRBJ1-5
clone size: .
CDR3 length: 15
V gene: TRBV10-3
CDR3 DNA: TGTGCCATCAGCCGGGACACTCATAGCAATCAGCCCCAGCATTTT
CDR3 protein: CAISRDTHSNQPQHF

D gene: .
J gene: TRBJ1-1
clone size: .
CDR3 length: 13
V gene: TRBV5-1
CDR3 DNA: TGCGCCAGCACACAGGGCATGAACACTGAAGCTTTCTTT
CDR3 protein: CASTQGMNTEAFF

D gene: TRBD2
J gene: TRBJ2-3
clone size: .
CDR3 length: 15
V gene: TRBV5-1
CDR3 DNA: TGCGCCAGCAGCTCCCTAGCGGGAATGACAGATACGCAGTATTTT
CDR3 protein: CASSSLAGMTDTQYF

D gene: TRBD2
J gene: TRBJ2-1
clone size: .
CDR3 length: 14
V gene: TRBV7-3
CDR3 DNA: TGTGCCAGCAGCCTAGCGGGGGGGTCTAATGAGCAGTTCTTC
CDR3 protein: CASSLAGGSNEQFF

D gene: .
J gene: TRBJ2-7
clone size: once
CDR3 length: 17
V gene: TRBV7-2
CDR3 DNA: TGTGCCAGCAGCTTACGGATCACGCAGGGAATCTCCTACGAGCAGTACTTC
CDR3 protein: CASSLRITQGISYEQYF

D gene: .
J gene: TRBJ2-3
clone size: once
CDR3 length: 12
V gene: TRBV15
CDR3 DNA: TGTGCCACAAACGACGGGGGAGATACGCAGTATTTT
CDR3 protein: CATNDGGDTQYF

D gene: .
J gene: TRBJ1-1
clone size: .
CDR3 length: 12
V gene: TRBV3-1/TRBV3-2
CDR3 DNA: TGTGCCAGCAGCCTACAGAACACTGAAGCTTTCTTT
CDR3 protein: CASSLQNTEAFF

D gene: .
J gene: TRBJ2-2
clone size: .
CDR3 length: 13
V gene: TRBV11-2
CDR3 DNA: TGTGCCAGCAGCATTAGGGGCACCGGGGAGCTGTTTTTT
CDR3 protein: CASSIRGTGELFF

D gene: TRBD1
J gene: TRBJ1-1
clone size: .
CDR3 length: 15
V gene: TRBV19
CDR3 DNA: TGTGCCAGTAGTGTTACAGGGGGCTGGGACACTGAAGCTTTCTTT
CDR3 protein: CASSVTGGWDTEAFF

D gene: .
J gene: TRBJ1-4
clone size: .
CDR3 length: 10
V gene: TRBV20-1
CDR3 DNA: TGCAGTGCTGGAGGCGGGAACGTGCTTTTT
CDR3 protein: CSAGGGNVLF

D gene: .
J gene: TRBJ2-7
clone size: .
CDR3 length: 13
V gene: TRBV6-5
CDR3 DNA: TGTGCCAGCAATCGGGGGTTATACTACGAGCAGTACTTC
CDR3 protein: CASNRGLYYEQYF

D gene: .
J gene: TRBJ1-1
clone size: .
CDR3 length: 15
V gene: TRBV5-1
CDR3 DNA: TGCGCCCGCAGCGGGGGGGGCGACAACCAAGTCGAAGCTTTCTTT
CDR3 protein: CARSGGGDNQVEAFF

D gene: .
J gene: TRBJ1-3
clone size: .
CDR3 length: 15
V gene: TRBV29-1
CDR3 DNA: TGCAGCGCAGCTCGGGGATCGAACTCTGGAAACACCATATATTTT
CDR3 protein: CSAARGSNSGNTIYF

D gene: .
J gene: TRBJ2-3
clone size: .
CDR3 length: 15
V gene: TRBV5-1
CDR3 DNA: TGCGCCAGCGGTTACAGGGTCGGGTCCTCAGATACGCAGTATTTT
CDR3 protein: CASGYRVGSSDTQYF

D gene: TRBD1
J gene: TRBJ2-7
clone size: .
CDR3 length: 14
V gene: TRBV19
CDR3 DNA: TGTGCCAGTAGTATTCTTCAGGGGGCCTACGAGCAGTACTTC
CDR3 protein: CASSILQGAYEQYF

D gene: .
J gene: TRBJ1-1
clone size: .
CDR3 length: 16
V gene: TRBV7-9
CDR3 DNA: TGTGCCAGCAGCTTACCTTTTGGCAGGGAGGCCTCTGAAGCTTTCTTT
CDR3 protein: CASSLPFGREASEAFF

D gene: .
J gene: TRBJ1-5
clone size: .
CDR3 length: 18
V gene: TRBV19
CDR3 DNA: TGTGCCAGTAGTCCCCGGGGGGGTCAGCACTATAGCAATCAGCCCCAGCATTTT
CDR3 protein: CASSPRGGQHYSNQPQHF

D gene: .
J gene: TRBJ2-7
clone size: .
CDR3 length: 15
V gene: TRBV7-2
CDR3 DNA: TGTGCCAGCAGCTTAGGGGCACCTCCCACGGGAGAGCAGTACTTC
CDR3 protein: CASSLGAPPTGEQYF

D gene: TRBD2
J gene: TRBJ2-1
clone size: .
CDR3 length: 16
V gene: TRBV18
CDR3 DNA: TGTGCCAGCTCACCCAGGGCGCGGGGGGGATACAATGAGCAGTTCTTC
CDR3 protein: CASSPRARGGYNEQFF

D gene: .
J gene: TRBJ1-5
clone size: .
CDR3 length: 14
V gene: TRBV19
CDR3 DNA: TGTGCCAGTAGAGTCCCAGGGAGCAATCAGCCCCAGCATTTT
CDR3 protein: CASRVPGSNQPQHF

D gene: .
J gene: TRBJ1-2
clone size: .
CDR3 length: 14
V gene: TRBV15
CDR3 DNA: TGTGCCACCAGCAACCCCCTAATGGACTATGGCTACACCTTC
CDR3 protein: CATSNPLMDYGYTF